This T cell receptor (beta chain) was sequenced for a study of glioma-infiltrating T cells after dendritic cell vaccination. Broader study findings: No direct clonality-survival link was found; a diverse polyclonal response may matter.

Method: immunoSEQ multiplex PCR; TCRdb's copy keeps in-frame clones and lacks some. Among around 23,000 clones, roughly 91% were seen once, and the ten largest hold just under 3%. Time point of the sample: after dendritic cell vaccination, including at tumor progression/relapse. The V gene's germline CDR1 is SGHKS and CDR2 YYEKEE (reference sequence). Trimming cost V 0 bases and J 2 bases, with 14 bases left between them. The CDR3 consists of 16 residues. With respect to this clone: Its target is unknown.

This TCR was sampled from a human donor with glioblastoma. The specimen comprised blood, sampled after dendritic cell vaccination. The chain employs TRBV5-5 and TRBJ2-5, with unresolved D. The DNA of the CDR3 is TGTGCCAGCAGCTTGGTCTTCCAGGCGTATCAAGAGACCCAGTACTTC. Its protein product is CASSLVFQAYQETQYF.